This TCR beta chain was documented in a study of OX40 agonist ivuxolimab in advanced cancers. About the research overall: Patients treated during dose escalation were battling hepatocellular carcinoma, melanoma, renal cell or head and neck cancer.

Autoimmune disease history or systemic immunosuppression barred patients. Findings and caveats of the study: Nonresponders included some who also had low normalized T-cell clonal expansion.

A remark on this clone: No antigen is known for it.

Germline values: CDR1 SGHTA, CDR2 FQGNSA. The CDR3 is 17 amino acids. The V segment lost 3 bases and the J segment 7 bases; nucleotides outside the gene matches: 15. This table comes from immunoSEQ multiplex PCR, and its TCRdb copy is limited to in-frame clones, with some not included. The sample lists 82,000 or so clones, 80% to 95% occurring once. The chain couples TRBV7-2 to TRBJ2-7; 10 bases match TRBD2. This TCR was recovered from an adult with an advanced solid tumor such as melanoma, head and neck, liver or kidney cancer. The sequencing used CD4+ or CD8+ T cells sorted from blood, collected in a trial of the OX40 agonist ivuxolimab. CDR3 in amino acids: CASSLDTLSGRAGEQYF. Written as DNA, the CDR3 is TGTGCCAGCAGCTTGGACACACTAAGCGGGAGGGCGGGGGAGCAGTACTTC.